This T cell receptor beta chain was observed in a study of cytomegalovirus exposure and HLA in healthy donors. Points from the study as a whole: There were reportedly fewer N-insertions in an Asian-associated ancestry cluster than the approximately 700-donor mean, in a later analysis. Analysis was carried out at a later point, and it linked a missense DCLRE1C variant to TCR beta V- and J-gene trimming.

A note on this clone: The antigen remains unidentified.

After removal of 6 bases from V and 4 bases from J, the junction contained 5 bases not matched to a gene. The length of the CDR3 is 13 residues. Germline V lookup: CDR1 KGHSH, CDR2 LQKENI. With 60 Vbeta and 13 Jbeta primers, the PCR was carried out. Using immunoSEQ multiplex PCR, the repertoire was profiled, and TCRdb retains in-frame clones only, with some absent. The data show about 200,000 clones, 75% to 85% seen once. This sequence was found in a male donor in good health and CMV-seropositive. Sample: PBMCs. The rearrangement links TRBV18 to TRBJ1-1, with TRBD1 matching over 7 bases. CDR3 amino acids: CASSFQGGTEAFF. The CDR3 nucleotides read TGTGCCAGCTCGTTCCAGGGGGGCACTGAAGCTTTCTTT.